One and the same sample provided the 14 T cell receptor beta chains below, sequenced in a study of long-term antiretroviral therapy in people with HIV. Researchers ran immunoSEQ v3.0 at survey level. Assay used: immunoSEQ multiplex PCR; TCRdb lists only in-frame clones, some missing. The sample includes about 20,000 clones, roughly 84% seen only once; the top ten take about 10%. Material: unsorted PBMCs, obtained around 2.4 years after starting antiretroviral therapy. All receptors derive from a middle-aged man with HIV.

This chain uses TRBV11-2 with TRBJ2-3; D is possibly TRBD2 (6 bases). Germline V lookup: CDR1 SGHAT, CDR2 FQNNGV. The CDR3 spans 16 residues. The V gene lost 4 bases and the J gene lost 0 bases, with 14 bases spanning the gap. The CDR3 DNA sequence: TGTGCCAGCAGCTCTGGCGGCGGGGTTAGCACAGATACGCAGTATTTT. Its protein product is CASSSGGGVSTDTQYF.

The V gene is TRBV19, the J gene TRBJ2-1; 10 bases are a match to TRBD1. The V and J ends lost 8 bases and 9 bases, in that order; junction bases with no gene match: 10. CDR3 length: 14 residues. The germline V gene encodes CDR1 LNHDA and CDR2 SQIVND (reference sequence). The CDR3 region is CASVTGQGIGEQFF. CDR3 DNA sequence: TGTGCCAGTGTAACGGGACAGGGGATAGGTGAGCAGTTCTTC.

J is TRBJ1-5 and V is TRBV28, with TRBD1 matching 8 bases. With 8 bases clipped from V and 4 bases from J, the junction kept 7 bases outside the gene matches. This CDR3 has 14 amino acids. The germline V gene has CDR1 MDHEN and CDR2 SYDVKM. CDR3 bases: TGTGCCAGCCAAGAGACAGGGGCGAATCAGCCCCAGCATTTT. It translates to CASQETGANQPQHF.

The chain uses TRBV2 and TRBJ2-7, with D perhaps TRBD2 (5 bases). CDR3 size: 15 residues. Trimming stripped 2 bases from V and 0 bases from J, with 11 bases between. Germline V CDR1 and CDR2: SNHLY, FYNNEI. This chain's CDR3 is CASSERISASYEQYF. The CDR3 DNA reads TGTGCCAGCAGTGAAAGGATTAGCGCCTCCTACGAGCAGTACTTC. Drawing the rest from reference TRBV2 and TRBJ2-7, the complete variable domain is EPEVTQTPSHQVTQMGQEVILRCVPISNHLYFYWYRQILGQKVEFLVSFYNNEISEKSEIFDDQFSVERPDGSNFTLKIRSTKLEDSAMYFCASSERISASYEQYFGPGTRLTVT.

This clone was recorded once. The chain employs TRBV2 and TRBJ1-4, with 8 positions matching TRBD1. CDR3 length equals 15 residues. The germline gives CDR1 SNHLY, CDR2 FYNNEI. Trimming cost V 5 bases and J 6 bases; bases outside gene matches: 8. The chain's CDR3 is CASSTGQGGHEKLFF. Written as DNA, the CDR3 is TGTGCCAGCAGTACCGGACAGGGAGGTCATGAAAAACTGTTTTTT. Complete variable domain (other parts from reference TRBV2 and TRBJ1-4): EPEVTQTPSHQVTQMGQEVILRCVPISNHLYFYWYRQILGQKVEFLVSFYNNEISEKSEIFDDQFSVERPDGSNFTLKIRSTKLEDSAMYFCASSTGQGGHEKLFFGSGTQLSVL.

This clone came up a few times. V gene TRBV7-9 combines with J gene TRBJ2-7; either TRBD1 or TRBD2 may fit D (5 bases each). Germline values: CDR1 SEHNR, CDR2 FQNEAQ (reference sequence). The V and J ends lost 6 bases and 3 bases respectively, with 18 bases between them. CDR3 length: 15 residues. Here the CDR3 DNA reads TGTGCCAGCAGTCCAAAGGGGAGCGGCAGCTACGAGCAGTACTTC. Its translation: CASSPKGSGSYEQYF. The full variable domain, in which reference TRBV7-9 and TRBJ2-7 provide the parts outside the CDR3, is DTGVSQNPRHKITKRGQNVTFRCDPISEHNRLYWYRQTLGQGPEFLTYFQNEAQLEKSRLLSDRFSAERPKGSFSTLEIQRTEQGDSAMYLCASSPKGSGSYEQYFGPGTRLTVT.

The CDR3 loop reads CASSLHLDSLGEKLFF. The CDR3 DNA reads as TGTGCCAGCAGCTTGCATCTCGACTCACTAGGGGAAAAACTGTTTTTT. The gene calls are TRBV5-6 and TRBJ1-4; D not resolved. Deletions cut 1 base from V and 8 bases from J, with 18 bases between. CDR3 length: 16 amino acids. CDR1 and CDR2 (germline): SGHDT, YYEEEE.

J is TRBJ2-5 and V is TRBV19, with a weak D call TRBD1 (6 bases). The CDR3 length is 15 residues. V was clipped by 1 base and J by 3 bases, with 12 bases between them. Germline CDR1 reads LNHDA; CDR2 reads SQIVND (reference sequence). CDR3 sequence (DNA): TGTGCCAGTAGTATAGTTCAGACAGGAGAAGAGACCCAGTACTTC. This gives the protein CASSIVQTGEETQYF.

The V and J genes are TRBV14 and TRBJ1-2; D unresolved. From germline, CDR1 is SGHDN and CDR2 FVKESK. This CDR3 region has 12 residues. V was pared by 1 base and J by 4 bases, with 4 bases between. CDR3 loop: CASSQGAYGYTF. Here the CDR3 DNA reads TGTGCCAGCAGCCAAGGGGCCTATGGCTACACCTTC.

The gene calls are TRBV18 and TRBJ2-7; tentative D call: TRBD2 (5 bases). The germline V and J ends were trimmed by 3 bases and 5 bases, with 11 bases remaining between them. In germline, CDR1 is KGHSH, CDR2 LQKENI. The CDR3 has 13 amino acids. CDR3 DNA sequence: TGTGCCAGCTCACCTGGGAGACGGAACGAGCAGTACTTC. As protein: CASSPGRRNEQYF.

The J gene is TRBJ2-5, the V gene TRBV27; maybe TRBD1 (6 bases). V lost 3 bases and J lost 3, with 8 bases in between. The CDR3 consists of 13 residues. Per the germline V gene, CDR1 is MNHEY and CDR2 is SMNVEV (reference sequence). The CDR3 spells CASSFRQEETQYF. As DNA, the CDR3 is TGTGCCAGCAGTTTCCGACAGGAAGAGACCCAGTACTTC.

This clone came up a few times. The chain has TRBV10-3 and TRBJ2-7; tentative D call: TRBD2 (6 bases). The length of the CDR3 is 15 residues. Germline CDR1 ENHRY, CDR2 SYGVKD. V was shortened by 0 bases and J by 4 bases, with 13 bases between the two germline ends. This CDR3 reads CAISESPGLSYEQYF. The CDR3 region has the DNA TGTGCCATCAGTGAGTCCCCGGGACTGTCGTACGAGCAGTACTTC.

This rearrangement joins TRBV5-6 to TRBJ2-7; a possible D gene is TRBD2 (7 bases). CDR1 SGHDT and CDR2 YYEEEE come from the germline V gene. The V gene lost 1 base and the J gene lost 2 bases, with 13 bases spanning the gap. CDR3 length: 15 residues. CDR3 nucleotides: TGTGCCAGCAGCTTGCGGGGGGCTAAAACCTACGAGCAGTACTTC. Translated, it gives CASSLRGAKTYEQYF.

The V gene is TRBV5-6, the J gene TRBJ2-5; 7 nucleotides match TRBD1. Germline CDR1 is SGHDT and CDR2 is YYEEEE. This CDR3 region has 14 residues. V dropped 4 bases and J dropped 6; count of bases not matched to a gene: 9. CDR3 DNA: TGTGCCAGCAGCGATGACAGGGCTTTGAAGACCCAGTACTTC. This gives the protein CASSDDRALKTQYF.